Below, 12 T cell receptor beta chains from the same sample are listed, as sequenced in a study of cytotoxic CD8 clonotypes in ibrutinib-treated CLL. The data were produced by immunoSEQ multiplex PCR, yet TCRdb's version contains in-frame clones alone and is incomplete. The sample lists approximately 170,000 clones, around nine tenths occurring once. The sequencing here drew on PBMCs, taken at disease progression, from a patient treated with ibrutinib. Every receptor here comes from a human donor with chronic lymphocytic leukemia.

Only one count was recorded for this clone. The junction differs from germline at one of its ends, possibly a read error. The rearrangement uses TRBV28 and TRBJ1-5; maybe TRBD1 (5 bases). Germline V gene data show CDR1 as MDHEN and CDR2 as SYDVKM. The CDR3 covers 13 residues. This CDR3 reads CANSLGVNQPQHF. The DNA for the CDR3 is TGTGCCAACAGTTTAGGGGTTAATCAGCCCCAGCATTTT.

The rearrangement uses TRBV4-2 and TRBJ1-5; D unclear. From germline, CDR1 is LGHNA and CDR2 YNFKEQ. V lost 0 bases and J 5 bases, leaving 14 bases between the germline ends. The CDR3 consists of 16 residues. DNA for the CDR3: TGTGCCAGCAGCCAAGATGGCCGGGAAGGGTATCAGCCCCAGCATTTT. Its protein is CASSQDGREGYQPQHF.

The chain has TRBV7-2 and TRBJ1-2; TRBD1 matches 7 bases. The trim removed 4 bases at V and 3 bases at J, leaving 5 bases unmatched. The CDR3 sequence is 14 residues long. The germline V gene has CDR1 SGHTA and CDR2 FQGNSA. This CDR3 is CASSSRGEDYGYTF. The CDR3 DNA is TGTGCCAGCAGCTCCAGGGGGGAGGACTATGGCTACACCTTC.

The table lists this clone with a count of one. The rearrangement links TRBV28 to TRBJ1-5, with 8 bases that match TRBD1. The CDR3 has 16 residues. The germline CDR1 and CDR2 sequences are MDHEN and SYDVKM. Trimming removed 0 bases from V and 3 bases from J; junction bases left unmatched: 4. The CDR3 protein is CASSLWQGAVNQPQHF. In DNA form, the CDR3 reads TGTGCCAGCAGTTTATGGCAGGGGGCCGTCAATCAGCCCCAGCATTTT.

The genes are TRBV19 and TRBJ2-1, with D perhaps given as TRBD1 or TRBD2 (5 bases each). The CDR3 covers 15 residues. The germline gives CDR1 LNHDA, CDR2 SQIVND (reference sequence). V was cut by 5 bases and J by 1 base, with 12 bases left in between. The CDR3 DNA is TGTGCCAGTAGTTGGGGGAGTATTTCCTACAATGAGCAGTTCTTC. Translating gives CASSWGSISYNEQFF.

The chain recombines TRBV9 with TRBJ1-2, with TRBD1 identical over 7 bases. CDR1 and CDR2 (germline): SGDLS, YYNGEE. V lost 6 bases to trimming and J lost 0 bases; unmatched junction nucleotides: 20. This CDR3 region has 19 residues. The CDR3 nucleotides read TGTGCCAGCACCCGTTCCGATCGAGGGTTTCAGGGGGCTAACTATGGCTACACCTTC. Residues: CASTRSDRGFQGANYGYTF.

In its sample, this clone was seen a few times. The chain carries TRBV29-1 and TRBJ2-3; 11 positions match TRBD1. This CDR3 comprises 16 residues. After removal of 7 bases from V and 4 bases from J, the junction contained 13 bases not matched to a gene. The germline gives CDR1 SQVTM, CDR2 ANQGSEA. The CDR3 loop reads CSAWVADRGQADTQYF. The DNA for the CDR3 is TGCAGCGCCTGGGTGGCGGACAGGGGGCAGGCAGATACGCAGTATTTT.

The V gene is TRBV10-1, the J gene TRBJ2-7, with a tentative D call TRBD2 (6 bases). From germline, CDR1 is WNHNN and CDR2 SYGVQD (reference sequence). This CDR3 region has 14 residues. V lost 4 bases to trimming and J lost 3 bases, with 13 bases between them. CDR3 coding DNA: TGCGCCAGCAGTGCCGTAGCGGAGAGCTACGAGCAGTACTTC. It yields the protein CASSAVAESYEQYF.

This sequence joins TRBV28 and TRBJ1-2; maybe TRBD1 (5 bases). V was shortened by 5 bases and J by 8 bases, with 15 bases between the two germline ends. The CDR3 is made up of 13 amino acids. Looked up from germline, CDR1 is MDHEN and CDR2 is SYDVKM. CDR3 sequence reads: CASSPGTRYGYTF. Here the CDR3 DNA reads TGTGCCAGCAGTCCAGGGACCCGGTACGGCTACACCTTC.

The chain couples TRBV10-1 to TRBJ1-4; D remains unclear. CDR1 and CDR2 (germline): WNHNN, SYGVQD (reference sequence). This CDR3 region has 15 residues. Trimming stripped 0 bases from V and 1 base from J, with 6 bases between. CDR3 nucleotides: TGCGCCAGCAGTGAGTCGGGCAGAACTAATGAAAAACTGTTTTTT. Protein sequence: CASSESGRTNEKLFF.

The genes are TRBV10-3 and TRBJ1-1; D is perhaps TRBD1 (5 bases). The V gene lost 4 bases and the J gene lost 4 bases, with 13 bases spanning the gap. Germline CDR1 and CDR2: ENHRY and SYGVKD. The CDR3 sequence is 14 residues long. This chain's CDR3 is CAISVQAPGTEAFF. Written as DNA, the CDR3 is TGTGCCATCAGTGTACAGGCTCCCGGCACTGAAGCTTTCTTT.

This clone occurred once. V and J are TRBV19 and TRBJ2-5, with 9 bases lining up with TRBD2. CDR1 is LNHDA and CDR2 is SQIVND in the germline V gene (reference sequence). The CDR3 extends over 15 amino acids. Unmatched junction bases numbered 2, after V lost 1 base and J lost 2 bases. CDR3: CASSIGLAVQETQYF. The CDR3 DNA is TGTGCCAGTAGTATAGGACTAGCGGTACAAGAGACCCAGTACTTC.